One and the same sample provided the 15 T cell receptor beta chains below, sequenced in a study of graft-versus-host responses after intestinal transplantation. The repertoire was sequenced with immunoSEQ multiplex PCR; TCRdb's copy has only in-frame clones and lacks some. The table records about 19,000 clones, roughly 80% of them present only once. The material was PBMCs, obtained 14 days after transplant. These receptors were taken from a human patient who received an intestinal transplant, so some T cells may come from the graft donor.

The V call is TRBV2, the J call TRBJ1-2; D gene unclear. Germline V gene data show CDR1 as SNHLY and CDR2 as FYNNEI. This CDR3 has 11 amino acids. V was cut by 10 bases and J by 4 bases, with 10 bases left in between. The chain's CDR3 is CATLQSYGYTF. CDR3 DNA sequence: TGTGCCACCCTTCAATCCTATGGCTACACCTTC.

V usage is TRBV27 and J usage is TRBJ1-2, with D unresolved. Between the trimmed V and J ends, which lost 4 bases and 8 bases, there was a span of 17 bases. Germline CDR1 and CDR2: MNHEY and SMNVEV (reference sequence). The CDR3 spans 14 residues. The CDR3 reads CASSSTPTTGGYTF. In DNA, the CDR3 is TGTGCCAGCAGTTCCACCCCCACGACTGGAGGCTACACCTTC.

The CDR3 DNA follows: TGTGCCAGCAGTTACGGACAGGGAAGTCATTCACCCCTCCACTTT. Encoded protein: CASSYGQGSHSPLHF. The genes are TRBV6-5 and TRBJ1-6; 8 positions match TRBD1. Germline V gene sequence: CDR1 MNHEY, CDR2 SVGAGI. J was trimmed by 8 bases and V by 2 bases; bases with no gene match: 5. The CDR3 runs to 15 residues.

The rearrangement links TRBV4-2 to TRBJ2-1; the match to TRBD2 covers 9 bases. Trimming removed 4 bases from V and 2 bases from J; junction bases left unmatched: 9. The length of the CDR3 is 17 residues. Germline CDR1 and CDR2: LGHNA and YNFKEQ. As DNA, the CDR3 is TGTGCCAGCAGCCGTAGCGGGAGAACTTTCGCCTACAATGAGCAGTTCTTC. Its protein is CASSRSGRTFAYNEQFF.

V and J are TRBV4-1 and TRBJ2-1; TRBD1 matches at 10 bases. CDR3 length equals 16 residues. Per germline, CDR1 MGHRA and CDR2 YSYEKL. Trimming at V came to 1 base and at J to 8 bases, leaving 8 bases not matched to a gene. This CDR3 is CASSQVPGQGLDEQFF. As DNA, the CDR3 is TGCGCCAGCAGCCAAGTCCCGGGACAGGGGTTGGATGAGCAGTTCTTC.

V usage is TRBV27 and J usage is TRBJ2-1; 8 nucleotides match TRBD2. V shed 3 bases, J shed 6 bases, and the junction held 7 bases outside the gene matches. Germline CDR1 MNHEY, CDR2 SMNVEV (reference sequence). The CDR3 is 15 residues long. The CDR3 DNA reads as TGTGCCAGCAGTTTTTCGGGGGGGGCAACCAATGAGCAGTTCTTC. Its translation: CASSFSGGATNEQFF.

The chain has TRBV20-1 and TRBJ2-5; D is unclear. Trimming left V 3 bases short and J 2 bases short, with 1 base between. This CDR3 is 10 amino acids long. Germline CDR1 DFQATT, CDR2 SNEGSKA (reference sequence). CDR3 DNA: TGCAGTGCTAGTCAAGAGACCCAGTACTTC. It codes for CSASQETQYF.

The chain links TRBV27 to TRBJ2-7; the D is unclear. CDR1 and CDR2 (germline): MNHEY, SMNVEV (reference sequence). This CDR3 region has 13 residues. V gave up 2 bases and J gave up 5 bases, with 10 bases separating them. The CDR3 spells CASSLGPGHEQYF. The CDR3 DNA follows: TGTGCCAGCAGTTTAGGGCCCGGCCACGAGCAGTACTTC.

The V and J genes are TRBV6-6 and TRBJ2-1; 10 bases align to TRBD1. The J segment lost 9 bases and the V segment lost 1 base, leaving 3 bases of the junction unmatched. The CDR3 spans 14 residues. Germline CDR1 and CDR2: MNHNY and SVGAGI (reference sequence). The CDR3: CASSYLTGGTEQFF. The CDR3 nucleotides are TGTGCCAGCAGTTACTTGACAGGGGGCACTGAGCAGTTCTTC.

Regarding this clone: The junction shows a germline mismatch at one end, possibly a read error. V is TRBV12-5 and J is TRBJ2-7, with TRBD1 matching over 10 bases. The germline gives CDR1 LGHNT, CDR2 FRNRAP. The CDR3 sequence is 16 residues long. This CDR3 is CARGLVRGDRGNEQYF. In nucleotides, the CDR3 is TGTGCTAGGGGTTTGGTAAGGGGGGACAGGGGTAACGAGCAGTACTTC.

The chain links TRBV28 to TRBJ2-2; possible D gene TRBD2, 6 bases. V lost 6 bases and J lost 2, with 16 bases in between. CDR1 and CDR2 (germline): MDHEN, SYDVKM. There are 16 residues in the CDR3. The CDR3 spells CASSPFSGLNTGELFF. In DNA form, the CDR3 reads TGTGCCAGCAGCCCGTTTTCGGGACTTAACACCGGGGAGCTGTTTTTT. Full variable domain (rest looked up from reference TRBV28 and TRBJ2-2): DVKVTQSSRYLVKRTGEKVFLECVQDMDHENMFWYRQDPGLGLRLIYFSYDVKMKEKGDIPEGYSVSREKKERFSLILESASTNQTSMYLCASSPFSGLNTGELFFGEGSRLTVL.

V is TRBV6-1 and J is TRBJ2-1, with a possible D match to TRBD1 (8 bases). The V gene lost 5 bases and the J gene lost 9 bases, with 14 bases spanning the gap. Germline V CDR1 and CDR2: MNHNS, SASEGT. The CDR3 covers 13 residues. In nucleotides, the CDR3 is TGTGCCAGCAGTTTATACAGGGGGGGTGAGCAGTTCTTC. Protein sequence: CASSLYRGGEQFF.

V and J are TRBV5-1 and TRBJ2-5; TRBD2 matches at 13 bases. CDR3 length: 17 amino acids. V gave up 0 bases and J gave up 2 bases; unmatched junction bases: 4. The germline gives CDR1 SGHRS, CDR2 YFSETQ. The CDR3 loop is CASSLVVLAGGQETQYF. In DNA form, the CDR3 reads TGCGCCAGCAGCTTGGTAGTACTAGCGGGGGGGCAAGAGACCCAGTACTTC. Full variable domain (missing parts from reference TRBV5-1 and TRBJ2-5): KAGVTQTPRYLIKTRGQQVTLSCSPISGHRSVSWYQQTPGQGLQFLFEYFSETQRNKGNFPGRFSGRQFSNSRSEMNVSTLELGDSALYLCASSLVVLAGGQETQYFGPGTRLLVL.

This clone was counted only a few times. V and J are TRBV5-3 and TRBJ2-1; the D call may be TRBD1 or TRBD2 (6 bases each). TRBV5-3 is labeled an ORF, and its function is uncertain. Between the trimmed V and J ends, which lost 0 bases and 4 bases, there was a span of 14 bases. The CDR3 is 16 residues long. For the CDR3, the DNA is TGTGCCAGAAGCTTGGTGAGGGGGAGGCTTTACAATGAGCAGTTCTTC. Its protein is CARSLVRGRLYNEQFF.

A few counts support this clone. This chain uses TRBV27 with TRBJ1-6; tentatively, D is TRBD1 (6 bases). V was pared by 5 bases and J by 7 bases, with 15 bases between. The V gene's germline CDR1 is MNHEY and CDR2 SMNVEV (reference sequence). CDR3 length equals 15 residues. CDR3 bases: TGTGCCAGCAGTCCCCCCCGGACAGTGAATTCACCCCTCCACTTT. This encodes CASSPPRTVNSPLHF.